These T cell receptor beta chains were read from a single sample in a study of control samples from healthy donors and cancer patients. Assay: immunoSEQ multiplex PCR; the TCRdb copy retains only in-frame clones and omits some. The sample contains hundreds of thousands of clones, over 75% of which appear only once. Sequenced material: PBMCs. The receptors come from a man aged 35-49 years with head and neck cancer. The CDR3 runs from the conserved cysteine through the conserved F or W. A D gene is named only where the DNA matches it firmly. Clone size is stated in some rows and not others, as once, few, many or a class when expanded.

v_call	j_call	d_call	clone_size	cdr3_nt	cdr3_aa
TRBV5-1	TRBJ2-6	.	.	TGCGCCAGCAGGGAGGCTGGGGCCAACGTCCTGACTTTC	CASREAGANVLTF
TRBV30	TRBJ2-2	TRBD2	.	TGTGCCTGGAGTACTAGCGGGGGGGAGCTGTTTTTT	CAWSTSGGELFF
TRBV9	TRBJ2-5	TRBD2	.	TGTGCCAGCAGCCAATCGGGGACTATCAGGGAAGAGACCCAGTACTTC	CASSQSGTIREETQYF
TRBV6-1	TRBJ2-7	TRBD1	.	TGTGCCAGCAGTGAAATAAGAGGGGGGACAGGGCACTACGAGCAGTACTTC	CASSEIRGGTGHYEQYF
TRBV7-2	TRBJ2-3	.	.	TGTGCCAGCAGCCCCCGGAGGGGGCTGGTGGCAGATACGCAGTATTTT	CASSPRRGLVADTQYF
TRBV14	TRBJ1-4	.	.	TGTGCCAGCAGCCAAGTACCAACTAATGAAAAACTGTTTTTT	CASSQVPTNEKLFF
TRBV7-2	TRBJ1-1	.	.	TGTGCCAGCAGCCCACCAAGGGAAAGAACTGAAGCTTTCTTT	CASSPPRERTEAFF
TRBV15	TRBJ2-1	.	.	TGTGCCACCAGCAGAGGCAGGGAGACCTACAATGAGCAGTTCTTC	CATSRGRETYNEQFF
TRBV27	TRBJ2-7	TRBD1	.	TGTGCCAGCAGTTTATCGACAGGGGCTGGACCTACCGAGCAGTACTTC	CASSLSTGAGPTEQYF
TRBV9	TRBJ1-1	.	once	TGTGCCATCAGACGGACCTCGAACACTGAAGCTTTCTTT	CAIRRTSNTEAFF
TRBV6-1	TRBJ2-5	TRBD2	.	TGTGCCAGCAGTGAGACTAGCGGGGGAGGAGAGACCCAGTACTTC	CASSETSGGGETQYF
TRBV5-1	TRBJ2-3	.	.	TGCGCCAGCAGCTTGCCGGGAGCCAACACAGATACGCAGTATTTT	CASSLPGANTDTQYF
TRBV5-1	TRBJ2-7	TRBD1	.	TGCGCCAGCAGCTTGGCCGGGACAGGGAGCGAGCAGTACTTC	CASSLAGTGSEQYF
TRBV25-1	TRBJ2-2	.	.	TGTGCCAGCCAAAGCGAAACGAACACCGGGGAGCTGTTTTTT	CASQSETNTGELFF
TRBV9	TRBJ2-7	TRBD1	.	TGTGCCAGCAGCCCTCGGACAGGGGCAACTACCTACGAGCAGTACTTC	CASSPRTGATTYEQYF
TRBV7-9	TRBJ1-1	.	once	TGTGCTCCTGCTCCAGGACTGAACACTGAAGCTTTCTTT	CAPAPGLNTEAFF
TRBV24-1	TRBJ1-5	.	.	TGTGCCACCAGTGCCCGCGGGGGGCAGGGACAGCCCCAGCATTTT	CATSARGGQGQPQHF
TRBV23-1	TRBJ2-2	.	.	TGCGCCAGCAGGCAAGGGGAGCTGTTTTTT	CASRQGELFF
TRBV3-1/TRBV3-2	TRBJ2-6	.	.	TGTGCCAGCAGCCAACAGGGGTTTGCTGGGGCCAACGTCCTGACTTTC	CASSQQGFAGANVLTF
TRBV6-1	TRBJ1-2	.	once	TGTGCCAGCAGTGAAGCGCTTGCTCAGGGACCCTATGGCTACACCTTC	CASSEALAQGPYGYTF
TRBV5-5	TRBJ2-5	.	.	TGTGCCAGCAGCTTACAAGAGACCCAGTACTTC	CASSLQETQYF
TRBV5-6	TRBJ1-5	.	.	TGTGCCAGCAGCGATATGGGACGGGACCGACCCCAGCATTTT	CASSDMGRDRPQHF
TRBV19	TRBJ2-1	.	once	TGTGCCAGTAGTATAGAGACAGGCAGGCCCAATGAGCAGTTCTTC	CASSIETGRPNEQFF
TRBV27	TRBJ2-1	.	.	TGTGCCAGCAGTCCCCCTTTGATGGCGGCGGGAAGCTCCTACAATGAGCAGTTCTTC	CASSPPLMAAGSSYNEQFF
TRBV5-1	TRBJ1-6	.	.	TGCGCCAGCAGCCTAGGACAATTCTCCTATAATTCACCCCTCCACTTT	CASSLGQFSYNSPLHF
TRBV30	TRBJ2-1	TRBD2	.	TGTGCCTGGACCTCCGGGTCACTAGCGGGATCCAATGAGCAGTTCTTC	CAWTSGSLAGSNEQFF
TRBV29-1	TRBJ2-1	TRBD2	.	TGCAGCGCCAACGGCGGGGGACCCTACAATGAGCAGTTCTTC	CSANGGGPYNEQFF